This T cell receptor (beta chain) was observed in a study of blood T cell repertoires in COVID-19. Original handling: The assay estimated nucleated cells by amplifying reference gene primers. The method was immunoSEQ multiplex PCR; TCRdb's version includes in-frame clones alone and lacks a portion of them. V, J and clone size were drawn from that table, and D and trimming were deduced from the DNA. This sample carries about 120,000 clones, roughly 89% of them seen once, and the ten largest clones take 3.8%. The Seattle patients joined while their infection was active and were tracked longitudinally afterward. The CDR3 is 14 amino acids. The germline V gene encodes CDR1 MNHEY and CDR2 SMNVEV (reference sequence). V shed 1 base and J shed 4 bases, with 8 bases lying between them.

The TCR comes from an older woman with COVID-19, enrolled during active disease. Sequences were obtained from peripheral blood. This sequence joins TRBV27 and TRBJ1-5, with TRBD1 as a possible D gene (5 bases). The CDR3 spells CASSLLGGNQPQHF. DNA for the CDR3: TGTGCCAGCAGTTTATTGGGGGGGAATCAGCCCCAGCATTTT.